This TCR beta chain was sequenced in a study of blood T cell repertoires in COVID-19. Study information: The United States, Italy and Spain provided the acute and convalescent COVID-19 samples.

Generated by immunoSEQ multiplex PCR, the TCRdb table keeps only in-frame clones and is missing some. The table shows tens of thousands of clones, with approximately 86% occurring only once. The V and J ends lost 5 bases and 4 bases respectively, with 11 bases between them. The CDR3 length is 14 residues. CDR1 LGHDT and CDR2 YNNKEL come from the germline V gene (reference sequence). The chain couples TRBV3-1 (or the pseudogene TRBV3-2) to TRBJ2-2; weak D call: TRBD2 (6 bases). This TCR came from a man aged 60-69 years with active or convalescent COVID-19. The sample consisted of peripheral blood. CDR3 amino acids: CASSFRERTGELFF. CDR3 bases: TGTGCCAGCAGCTTCCGGGAGCGCACCGGGGAGCTGTTTTTT.